This passage covers 3 T cell receptor beta chains from one sample sequenced in a study of T cell responses to AZD1222 COVID-19 vaccine. Clones were read by immunoSEQ multiplex PCR, and TCRdb kept only the in-frame ones, dropping some. The sample contains more than 250,000 clones, roughly 93% of which appear only once. The material was peripheral blood, obtained on day 0 of AZD1222 vaccination. Receptors originate from an adult in good health.

The chain is built from TRBV5-1 and TRBJ2-7; either TRBD1 or TRBD2 may fit D (6 bases each). CDR1 is SGHRS, CDR2 YFSETQ, per germline. Trimming took 3 bases from V and 6 from J, leaving 19 bases between them. The CDR3 length is 15 residues. The CDR3 here is CASSYVTGSGGEQYF. The DNA of the CDR3 is TGCGCCAGCAGCTACGTAACAGGGTCCGGGGGCGAGCAGTACTTC.

CDR3 in DNA: TGTGCCAGTAGTATAGCTGCGGCAGGGGGCCGGGATACGCAGTATTTT. Protein: CASSIAAAGGRDTQYF. The chain uses TRBV19 and TRBJ2-3; TRBD1 matches 8 bases. The length of the CDR3 is 16 residues. Looked up from germline, CDR1 is LNHDA and CDR2 is SQIVND (reference sequence). The ends lost 1 base at V and 6 bases at J; junction bases unmatched: 9. Variable domain in full (rest from reference TRBV19 and TRBJ2-3): DGGITQSPKYLFRKEGQNVTLSCEQNLNHDAMYWYRQDPGQGLRLIYYSQIVNDFQKGDIAEGYSVSREKKESFPLTVTSAQKNPTAFYLCASSIAAAGGRDTQYFGPGTRLTVL.

The rearrangement links TRBV7-2 to TRBJ2-3; D might be TRBD1 (6 bases). Germline loops: CDR1 SGHTA, CDR2 FQGNSA. The CDR3 sequence is 16 residues long. The V and J ends lost 5 bases and 2 bases respectively, with 17 bases between them. The CDR3, as DNA: TGTGCCAGCAGCGGAGGACAGCTTATACTCACAGATACGCAGTATTTT. Amino acid sequence: CASSGGQLILTDTQYF. Based on the CDR3 plus reference TRBV7-2 and TRBJ2-3, the full variable domain is GAGVSQSPSNKVTEKGKDVELRCDPISGHTALYWYRQSLGQGLEFLIYFQGNSAPDKSGLPSDRFSAERTGGSVSTLTIQRTQQEDSAVYLCASSGGQLILTDTQYFGPGTRLTVL.